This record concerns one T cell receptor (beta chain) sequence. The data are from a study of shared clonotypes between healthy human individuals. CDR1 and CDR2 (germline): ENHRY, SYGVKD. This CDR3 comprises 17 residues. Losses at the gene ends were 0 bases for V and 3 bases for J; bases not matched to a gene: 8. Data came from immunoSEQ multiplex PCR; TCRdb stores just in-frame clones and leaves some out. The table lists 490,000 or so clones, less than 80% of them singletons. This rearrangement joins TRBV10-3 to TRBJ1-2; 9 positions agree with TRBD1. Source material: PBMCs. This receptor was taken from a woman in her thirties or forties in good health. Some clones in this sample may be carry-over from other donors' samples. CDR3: CAISESWPGQGHYGYTF. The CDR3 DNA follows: TGTGCCATCAGTGAGTCTTGGCCGGGACAGGGACACTATGGCTACACCTTC.